This is a list of T cell receptor beta chains from one sample in a study of T cell repertoires in cytomegalovirus infection. Using its own MiXCR run on the reads, TCRdb lists one record per CDR3 protein. Among under 800,000 distinct CDR3 sequences listed, approximately 25% were seen once. The material sequenced was CD8+ T cells from PBMCs. The origin of the receptors is a human donor in good health (CMV status not recorded). Some clones in this sample may be carry-over from other donors' samples. Each CDR3 is given with its conserved first and last residue. The size field is filled for only some rows; it gives once, few, many or a size class.

CDR3: CASPSINSGNTIYF; V: TRBV19; size: once
CDR3: CAISEPERTYNEQFF; V: TRBV10-3; size: -
CDR3: CASSQDLGWNTGELFF; V: TRBV4-3; size: -
CDR3: CASNPGGGEAFF; V: TRBV6-2/TRBV6-3; size: -
CDR3: CASSLYGRTNEQFF; V: TRBV28; size: -
CDR3: CASSFGDKYNEQFF; V: TRBV28; size: -
CDR3: CASSYSNVNEQFF; V: TRBV6-6; size: many
CDR3: CASRRAAGSQETQYF; V: TRBV7-2; size: few
CDR3: CASSKVADEQFF; V: TRBV7-6; size: few
CDR3: CAISESHDDYNTGELFF; V: TRBV10-3; size: -
CDR3: CSVEPGGLEGYTF; V: TRBV29-1; size: -
CDR3: CASSLAGEIKWGGEQFF; V: TRBV7-9; size: few
CDR3: CASSYSGPLTYNEQFF; V: TRBV6-5; size: few
CDR3: CARDGGLVGGLGANVLTF; V: TRBV7-4; size: -
CDR3: CSARDRDRGTEAFF; V: TRBV20-1; size: -
CDR3: CASSQDGRGGYGYTF; V: TRBV14; size: -
CDR3: CAIRGESHEQFF; V: TRBV6-8; size: -
CDR3: CASSRWAPPYNEQFF; V: TRBV7-2; size: many
CDR3: CASGWTGASEQYF; V: TRBV5-1; size: few
CDR3: CASRAGGYEQYF; V: TRBV7-9; size: few
CDR3: CASSTRLAGGPHEQFF; V: TRBV6-6; size: once
CDR3: CASSLGGRQTQYF; V: TRBV12-3/TRBV12-4; size: many
CDR3: CASSGRGASYNEQFF; V: TRBV19; size: -
CDR3: CASSLEEAQRPTSTDTQYF; V: TRBV7-9; size: -
CDR3: CASSPLGRDSSNEQFF; V: TRBV5-4; size: -
CDR3: CASSPDPVSGNSSYNEQFF; V: TRBV7-2; size: many
CDR3: CASTPRGGNTEAFF; V: TRBV6-2/TRBV6-3; size: few
CDR3: CASRYRDRGLEAFF; V: TRBV5-4; size: -
CDR3: CASTEGIYYGYTF; V: TRBV7-2; size: many
CDR3: CASSFVVSPANEQFF; V: TRBV6-1; size: many
CDR3: CASSQAHFMNTEAFF; V: TRBV4-2; size: few
CDR3: CASSLVTGESDEQYF; V: TRBV7-9; size: -
CDR3: CASSSRRRQSYNNEQFF; V: TRBV7-6; size: many
CDR3: CASRKPRRGETGGTQYF; V: TRBV7-9; size: -
CDR3: CASSLVRRSRGEDEQYF; V: TRBV7-8; size: few
CDR3: CASSSSGTSGDEQFF; V: TRBV6-2/TRBV6-3; size: few
CDR3: CASSERLERGETQYF; V: TRBV25-1; size: many
CDR3: CASSVNFWLRQETQYF; V: TRBV2; size: -
CDR3: CGPEENYGYTF; V: TRBV12-5; size: -
CDR3: CASTRSQETQYF; V: TRBV2; size: few
CDR3: CASSLSGGVPYEQYF; V: TRBV27; size: few
CDR3: CASLADTQYF; V: TRBV7-9; size: many
CDR3: CASSPDPGRSYNEQFF; V: TRBV7-6; size: many
CDR3: CASSLYRAGDTEAFF; V: TRBV5-1; size: -
CDR3: CASSPRDGNYEQYF; V: TRBV4-1; size: few
CDR3: CASSLGGAYNEQFF; V: TRBV6-1; size: many
CDR3: CSITGVADSGANVLTF; V: TRBV29-1; size: -
CDR3: CASSSLRRGAISPLHF; V: TRBV7-6; size: many
CDR3: CASSFGHRQPQHF; V: TRBV7-2; size: many
CDR3: CASSSGLVNEQFF; V: TRBV12-3/TRBV12-4; size: -
CDR3: CASSLRQNQETQYF; V: TRBV12-3/TRBV12-4; size: many
CDR3: CASSPGTGLRDTEAFF; V: TRBV27; size: -
CDR3: CSARQPGRYGYTF; V: TRBV20-1; size: -